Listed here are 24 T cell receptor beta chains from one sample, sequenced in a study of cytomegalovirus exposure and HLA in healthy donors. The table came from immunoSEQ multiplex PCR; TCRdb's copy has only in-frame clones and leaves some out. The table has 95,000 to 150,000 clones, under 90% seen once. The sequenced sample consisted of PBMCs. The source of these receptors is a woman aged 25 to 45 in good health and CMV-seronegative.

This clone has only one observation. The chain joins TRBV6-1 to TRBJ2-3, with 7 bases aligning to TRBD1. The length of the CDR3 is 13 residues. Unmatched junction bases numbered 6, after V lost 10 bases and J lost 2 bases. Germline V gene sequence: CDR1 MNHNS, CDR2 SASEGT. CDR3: CATVQGFTDTQYF. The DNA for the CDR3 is TGTGCCACGGTACAGGGGTTCACAGATACGCAGTATTTT.

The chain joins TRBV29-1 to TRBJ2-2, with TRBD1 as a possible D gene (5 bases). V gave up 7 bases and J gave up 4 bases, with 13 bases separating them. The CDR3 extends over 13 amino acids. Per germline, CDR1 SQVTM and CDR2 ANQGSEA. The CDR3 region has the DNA TGCAGCGCGCAGGGTAGCAGCACCGGGGAGCTGTTTTTT. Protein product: CSAQGSSTGELFF.

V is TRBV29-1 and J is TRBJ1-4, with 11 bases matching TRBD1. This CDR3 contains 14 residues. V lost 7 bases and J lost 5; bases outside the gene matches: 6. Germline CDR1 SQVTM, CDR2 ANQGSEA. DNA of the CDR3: TGCAGCGCCAGGACAGGGGGCGGGAATGAAAAACTGTTTTTT. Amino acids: CSARTGGGNEKLFF.

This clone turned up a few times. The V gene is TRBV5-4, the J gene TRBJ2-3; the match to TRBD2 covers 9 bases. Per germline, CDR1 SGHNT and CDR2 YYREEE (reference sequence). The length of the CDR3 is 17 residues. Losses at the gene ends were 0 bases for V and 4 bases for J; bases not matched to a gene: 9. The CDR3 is CASSLGSAGGLADTQYF. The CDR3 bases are TGTGCCAGCAGCTTGGGATCAGCGGGGGGCCTGGCAGATACGCAGTATTTT.

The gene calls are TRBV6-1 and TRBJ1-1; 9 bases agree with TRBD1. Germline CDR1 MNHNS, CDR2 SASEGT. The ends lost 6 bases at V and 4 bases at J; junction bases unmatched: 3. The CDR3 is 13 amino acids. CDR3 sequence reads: CASSRDRVTEAFF. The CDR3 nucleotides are TGTGCCAGCAGCCGGGACAGGGTCACTGAAGCTTTCTTT.

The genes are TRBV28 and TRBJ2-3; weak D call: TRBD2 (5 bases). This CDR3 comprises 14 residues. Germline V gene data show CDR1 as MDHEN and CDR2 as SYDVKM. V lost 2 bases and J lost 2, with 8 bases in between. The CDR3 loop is CASSLLAPTDTQYF. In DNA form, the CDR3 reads TGTGCCAGCAGTTTACTAGCCCCCACAGATACGCAGTATTTT.

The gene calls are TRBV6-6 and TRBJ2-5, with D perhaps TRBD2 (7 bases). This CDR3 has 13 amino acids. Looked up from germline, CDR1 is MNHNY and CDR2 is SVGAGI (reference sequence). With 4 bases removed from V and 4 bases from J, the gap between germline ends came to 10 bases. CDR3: CASSSRGGETQYF. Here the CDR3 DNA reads TGTGCCAGCAGTTCGAGGGGGGGAGAGACCCAGTACTTC.

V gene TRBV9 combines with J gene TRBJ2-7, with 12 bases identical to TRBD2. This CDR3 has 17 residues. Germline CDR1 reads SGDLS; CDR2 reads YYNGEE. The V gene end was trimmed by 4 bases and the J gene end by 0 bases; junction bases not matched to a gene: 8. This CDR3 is CASSPTVLAGGSYEQYF. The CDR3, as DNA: TGTGCCAGCAGCCCGACCGTACTAGCGGGGGGCTCCTACGAGCAGTACTTC.

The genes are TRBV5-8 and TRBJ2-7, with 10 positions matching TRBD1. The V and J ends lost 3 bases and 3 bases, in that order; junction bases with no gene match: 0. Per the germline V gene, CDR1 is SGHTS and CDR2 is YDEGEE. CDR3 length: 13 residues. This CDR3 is CASSWTGGYEQYF. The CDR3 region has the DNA TGTGCCAGCAGCTGGACAGGGGGCTACGAGCAGTACTTC.

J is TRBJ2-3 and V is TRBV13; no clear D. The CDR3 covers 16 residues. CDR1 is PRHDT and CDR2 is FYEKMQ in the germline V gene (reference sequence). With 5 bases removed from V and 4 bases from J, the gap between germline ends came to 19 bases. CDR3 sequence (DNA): TGTGCCAGCAGCCACCGTCACAGCCAAAACCCAGATACGCAGTATTTT. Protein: CASSHRHSQNPDTQYF.

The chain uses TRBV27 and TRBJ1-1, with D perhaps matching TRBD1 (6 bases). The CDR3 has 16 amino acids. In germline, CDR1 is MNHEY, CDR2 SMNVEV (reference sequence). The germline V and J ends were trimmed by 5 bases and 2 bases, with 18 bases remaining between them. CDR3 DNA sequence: TGTGCCAGCAGTACCTTAGGGGGACCTTACAACACTGAAGCTTTCTTT. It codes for CASSTLGGPYNTEAFF.

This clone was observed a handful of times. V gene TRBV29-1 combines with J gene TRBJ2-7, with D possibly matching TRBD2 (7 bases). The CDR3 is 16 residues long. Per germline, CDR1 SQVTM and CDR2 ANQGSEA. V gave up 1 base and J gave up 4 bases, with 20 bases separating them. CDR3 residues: CSVEVRGGGVIYEQYF. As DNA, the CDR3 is TGCAGCGTTGAAGTAAGGGGCGGGGGCGTCATTTACGAGCAGTACTTC.

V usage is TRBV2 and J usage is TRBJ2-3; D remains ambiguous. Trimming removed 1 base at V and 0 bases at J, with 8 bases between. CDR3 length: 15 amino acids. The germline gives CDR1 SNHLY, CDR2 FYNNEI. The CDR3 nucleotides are TGTGCCAGCAGTGAAGTTGCGGCTAGCACAGATACGCAGTATTTT. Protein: CASSEVAASTDTQYF. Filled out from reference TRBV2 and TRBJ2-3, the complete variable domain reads EPEVTQTPSHQVTQMGQEVILRCVPISNHLYFYWYRQILGQKVEFLVSFYNNEISEKSEIFDDQFSVERPDGSNFTLKIRSTKLEDSAMYFCASSEVAASTDTQYFGPGTRLTVL.

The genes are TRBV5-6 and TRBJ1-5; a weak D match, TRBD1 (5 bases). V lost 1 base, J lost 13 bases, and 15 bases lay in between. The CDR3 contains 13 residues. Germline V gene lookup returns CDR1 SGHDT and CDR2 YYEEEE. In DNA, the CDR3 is TGTGCCAGCAGCTTGTCTGGGGCCATGCCTCAGCATTTT. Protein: CASSLSGAMPQHF.

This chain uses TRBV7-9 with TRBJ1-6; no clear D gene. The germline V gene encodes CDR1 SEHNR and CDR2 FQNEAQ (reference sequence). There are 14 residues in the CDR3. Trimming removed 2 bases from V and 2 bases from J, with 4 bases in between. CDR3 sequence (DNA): TGTGCCAGCAGCTTACCGGCCTATAATTCACCCCTCCACTTT. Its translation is CASSLPAYNSPLHF.

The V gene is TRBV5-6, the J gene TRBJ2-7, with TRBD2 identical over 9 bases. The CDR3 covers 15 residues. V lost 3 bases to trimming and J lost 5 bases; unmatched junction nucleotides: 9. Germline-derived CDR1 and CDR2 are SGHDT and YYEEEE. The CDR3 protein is CASSYLAGGPHEQYF. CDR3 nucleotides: TGTGCCAGCAGCTATCTCGCGGGGGGGCCCCACGAGCAGTACTTC. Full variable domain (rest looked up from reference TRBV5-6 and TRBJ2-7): DAGVTQSPTHLIKTRGQQVTLRCSPKSGHDTVSWYQQALGQGPQFIFQYYEEEERQRGNFPDRFSGHQFPNYSSELNVNALLLGDSALYLCASSYLAGGPHEQYFGPGTRLTVT.

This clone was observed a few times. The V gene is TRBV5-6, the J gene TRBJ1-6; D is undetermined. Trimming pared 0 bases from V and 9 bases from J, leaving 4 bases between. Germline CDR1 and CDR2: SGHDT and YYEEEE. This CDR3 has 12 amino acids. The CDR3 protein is CASSLDGSPLHF. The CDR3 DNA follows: TGTGCCAGCAGCTTGGACGGTTCACCCCTCCACTTT. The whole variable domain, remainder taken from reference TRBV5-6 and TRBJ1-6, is DAGVTQSPTHLIKTRGQQVTLRCSPKSGHDTVSWYQQALGQGPQFIFQYYEEEERQRGNFPDRFSGHQFPNYSSELNVNALLLGDSALYLCASSLDGSPLHFGNGTRLTVT.

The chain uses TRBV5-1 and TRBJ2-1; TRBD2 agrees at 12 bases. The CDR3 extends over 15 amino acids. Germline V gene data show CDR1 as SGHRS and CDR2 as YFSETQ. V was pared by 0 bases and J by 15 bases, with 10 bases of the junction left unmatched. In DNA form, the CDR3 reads TGCGCCAGCAGCTTGGCGGCTAGCGGGGGGGCCGAACGGTTCTTC. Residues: CASSLAASGGAERFF.

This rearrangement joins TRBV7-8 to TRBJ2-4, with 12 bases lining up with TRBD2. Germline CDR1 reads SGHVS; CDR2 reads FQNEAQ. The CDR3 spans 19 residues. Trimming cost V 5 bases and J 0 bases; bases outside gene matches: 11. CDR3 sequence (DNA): TGTGCCAGCAGCCCCCAGGCCACTAGCGGGGGGTTAGCCAAAAACATTCAGTACTTC. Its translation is CASSPQATSGGLAKNIQYF.

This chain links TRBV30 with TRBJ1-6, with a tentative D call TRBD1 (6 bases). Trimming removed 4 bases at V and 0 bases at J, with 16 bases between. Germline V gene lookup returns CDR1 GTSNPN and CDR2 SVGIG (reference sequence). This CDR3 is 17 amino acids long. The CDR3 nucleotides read TGTGCCTGGACTCCGGGACATATACTCTCCTATAATTCACCCCTCCACTTT. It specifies CAWTPGHILSYNSPLHF.

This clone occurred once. The CDR3 sequence is CASSSTRSASEQFF. The CDR3 region has the DNA TGTGCCAGCAGCTCCACTAGAAGTGCCAGTGAGCAGTTCTTC. This chain uses TRBV9 with TRBJ2-1; a possible D gene is TRBD2 (5 bases). Germline CDR1 reads SGDLS; CDR2 reads YYNGEE. CDR3 length equals 14 residues. The V end was cut by 4 bases, the J end by 9 bases, with 17 bases between.

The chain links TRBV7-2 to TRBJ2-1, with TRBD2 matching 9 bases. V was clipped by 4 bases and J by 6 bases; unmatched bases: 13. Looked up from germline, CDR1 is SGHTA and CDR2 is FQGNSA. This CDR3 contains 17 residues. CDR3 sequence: CASSSPVRLAGLNEQFF. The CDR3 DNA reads TGTGCCAGCAGCTCCCCTGTGAGGCTAGCGGGGCTCAATGAGCAGTTCTTC.

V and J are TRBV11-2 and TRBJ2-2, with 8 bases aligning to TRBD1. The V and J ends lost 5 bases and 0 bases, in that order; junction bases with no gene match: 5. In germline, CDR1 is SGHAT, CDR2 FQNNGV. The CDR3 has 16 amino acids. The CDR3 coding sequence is TGTGCCAGCAGCCCATGGACAGGGCCGAACACCGGGGAGCTGTTTTTT. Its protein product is CASSPWTGPNTGELFF.

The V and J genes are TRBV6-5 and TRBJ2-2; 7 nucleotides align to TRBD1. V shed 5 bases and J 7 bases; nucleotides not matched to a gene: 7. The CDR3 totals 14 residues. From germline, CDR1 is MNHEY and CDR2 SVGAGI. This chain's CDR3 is CASSQTGEGGELFF. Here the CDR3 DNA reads TGTGCCAGCAGTCAAACAGGGGAAGGCGGGGAGCTGTTTTTT.